A single sample gave rise to the 5 T cell receptor beta chains below, sequenced in a study of T cells in Graves' hyperthyroidism and ophthalmopathy. TCR beta CDR3 regions were amplified from RNA. The TCR CDR3 was amplified in a first-round RT-PCR using the HTBI primer set. TCRdb re-analysed the multiplex PCR reads in MiXCR, keeping a single row per CDR3 protein. The repertoire consists of 550,000 to 800,000 distinct CDR3 sequences, with roughly 17% occurring once and the leading ten covering 8.4%. Sequenced: blood. Receptors originate from a man between 18 and 35 years old with Graves' hyperthyroidism.

This clonotype was picked up a small number of times. An end of the junction does not agree with germline; a read error may underlie this. The chain combines TRBV6-8 with TRBJ2-2; D may correspond to TRBD1 or TRBD2 (5 bases each). Germline values: CDR1 MNHGY, CDR2 SAAAGT. The CDR3 is 16 amino acids. CDR3 nucleotide sequence: TGTGCCAGCGGTTACCGGGGCAGGGAGAACACCGGGGAGCTGTTTTTT. Protein product: CASGYRGRENTGELFF.

This clonotype was detected many times. This chain connects TRBV7-9 to TRBJ2-5, with 13 nucleotides matching TRBD2. Germline lookup yields CDR1 SEHNR and CDR2 FQNEAQ (reference sequence). The V and J ends lost 8 bases and 1 base, in that order; junction bases with no gene match: 7. CDR3 length: 16 amino acids. The CDR3 bases are TGTGCCAGCGCAACTAGCGGGAGGGCGATCCAAGAGACCCAGTACTTC. It encodes CASATSGRAIQETQYF.

J is TRBJ2-1 and V is TRBV20-1; 7 bases fit TRBD2. Trimming cost V 2 bases and J 6 bases; bases outside gene matches: 10. Germline V CDR1 and CDR2: DFQATT, SNEGSKA (reference sequence). CDR3 size: 15 residues. CDR3 nucleotides: TGCAGTGCTAGAAGGACTAGGGAGATATCCAATGAGCAGTTCTTC. Translated: CSARRTREISNEQFF.

V is TRBV7-3 and J is TRBJ2-3, with 13 bases lining up with TRBD2. The CDR3 is 16 amino acids. J gave up 5 bases and V 2 bases, and 4 bases lay outside the gene matches. Per the germline V gene, CDR1 is SGHTA and CDR2 is FQGTGA. The CDR3 sequence: CASSLRLAGGKDTQYF. CDR3 nucleotide sequence: TGTGCCAGCAGCTTACGACTAGCGGGAGGAAAAGATACGCAGTATTTT. The whole variable domain, remainder taken from reference TRBV7-3 and TRBJ2-3, is GAGVSQTPSNKVTEKGKYVELRCDPISGHTALYWYRQSLGQGPEFLIYFQGTGAADDSGLPNDRFFAVRPEGSVSTLKIQRTERGDSAVYLCASSLRLAGGKDTQYFGPGTRLTVL.

A few counts support this clonotype. The DNA for the CDR3 is TGCGCCAGCAGCTTGGGACAGGGGAGGACTGGAAACACCATATATTTT. It encodes CASSLGQGRTGNTIYF. The rearrangement joins TRBV5-1 to TRBJ1-3, with 8 bases matching TRBD1. V lost 0 bases to trimming and J lost 2 bases; unmatched junction nucleotides: 4. The CDR3 length is 16 residues. CDR1 is SGHRS and CDR2 is YFSETQ in the germline V gene. The full variable domain, its missing parts supplied by reference TRBV5-1 and TRBJ1-3, is KAGVTQTPRYLIKTRGQQVTLSCSPISGHRSVSWYQQTPGQGLQFLFEYFSETQRNKGNFPGRFSGRQFSNSRSEMNVSTLELGDSALYLCASSLGQGRTGNTIYFGEGSWLTVV.